Detailed here is one T cell receptor (beta chain). Researchers collected about 10 milliliters of peripheral blood from every single donor. Primers used in a second PCR of roughly 7 to 12 cycles were a sample-barcoded 5' primer and a J-beta primer mix. TCRdb recomputed calls from the 5' RACE reads with MiXCR, one row per CDR3 protein. Here the sample spans some 760,000 distinct CDR3 sequences, around 25% being singletons. The data were taken from a study of blood T cells in healthy people across ages. Germline CDR1 reads ENHRY; CDR2 reads SYGVKD. The CDR3 runs 12 residues. V lost 11 bases to trimming and J lost 1 base, with 10 bases between them. These sequences were also reported in another study, on T cells of mothers and their children. This second study says: A few healthy Caucasian mothers gave samples, and so did their six children.

This TCR was sampled from a boy aged 5-17 years in good health. The sample comprised blood. This chain joins TRBV10-3 and TRBJ2-3; D could derive from TRBD1 or TRBD2 (5 bases each). CDR3 DNA: TGTGCCGTCGGGGCTGGCACAGATACGCAGTATTTT. Translated, it gives CAVGAGTDTQYF.